One sample yielded the 31 T cell receptor beta chains listed below, sequenced in a study of T cells after posttransplantation cyclophosphamide. Measured with immunoSEQ multiplex PCR; TCRdb has only the in-frame clones, and not every one. The sample consists of about 16,000 clones, approximately 81% of them appearing once. Sampled 1 year posttransplant, controls received myeloablative marrow transplants, methotrexate and a calcineurin inhibitor. The sample was PBMCs, taken after allogeneic stem cell transplant with calcineurin inhibitor and methotrexate. These receptors were obtained from a female patient younger than 35 who received an allogeneic stem cell transplant from an unrelated donor, was CMV-positive, and had acute and chronic GVHD. Among the T cells, some may be from the graft donor.

This chain links TRBV5-1 with TRBJ2-1; the match to TRBD2 covers 8 bases. The CDR3 spans 17 residues. V lost 0 bases, J lost 0 bases, and 5 bases stayed unmatched. CDR1 is SGHRS, CDR2 YFSETQ, per germline. Here the CDR3 DNA reads TGCGCCAGCAGCTTGGGAGCGGGGGTCAGCTCCTACAATGAGCAGTTCTTC. It yields the protein CASSLGAGVSSYNEQFF.

This clone was recorded once. The chain carries TRBV5-6 and TRBJ2-7, with a weak D call TRBD2 (5 bases). Trimming took off 2 bases at V and 3 bases at J, with 9 bases between the two ends. This CDR3 has 13 residues. The V gene's germline CDR1 is SGHDT and CDR2 YYEEEE. CDR3 protein: CASSFGRDYEQYF. The CDR3 nucleotides are TGTGCCAGCAGCTTCGGACGGGACTACGAGCAGTACTTC.

The V and J genes are TRBV19 and TRBJ1-5; maybe TRBD1 (5 bases). Germline V gene data show CDR1 as LNHDA and CDR2 as SQIVND (reference sequence). CDR3 length equals 15 residues. V was cut by 2 bases and J by 2 bases, with 10 bases left in between. CDR3 sequence reads: CASSIFQGGNQPQHF. Here the CDR3 DNA reads TGTGCCAGTAGTATATTCCAGGGTGGCAATCAGCCCCAGCATTTT.

The gene calls are TRBV7-9 and TRBJ1-6; D call uncertain. The CDR3 is made up of 14 amino acids. The germline V and J ends were trimmed by 3 bases and 8 bases, with 11 bases remaining between them. Germline assignment: CDR1 SEHNR and CDR2 FQNEAQ (reference sequence). This CDR3 reads CASSFRGMYSPLHF. The CDR3 region has the DNA TGTGCCAGCAGCTTCCGAGGGATGTATTCACCCCTCCACTTT.

V gene TRBV19 combines with J gene TRBJ1-4, with TRBD1 identical over 8 bases. The V and J ends lost 5 bases and 7 bases, in that order; junction bases with no gene match: 12. This CDR3 comprises 16 residues. Germline assignment: CDR1 LNHDA and CDR2 SQIVND (reference sequence). CDR3 in amino acids: CASSSDLGQAAEKLFF. The CDR3 DNA sequence: TGTGCCAGTAGTTCCGACTTGGGACAGGCGGCTGAAAAACTGTTTTTT.

This chain joins TRBV5-6 and TRBJ2-7; perhaps TRBD1 as D (6 bases). The CDR3 is 13 amino acids. Germline V lookup: CDR1 SGHDT, CDR2 YYEEEE. Trimming stripped 5 bases from V and 2 bases from J, with 11 bases between. The chain's CDR3 is CASRRAGAYEQYF. DNA for the CDR3: TGTGCCAGCAGAAGAGCAGGGGCCTACGAGCAGTACTTC.

This rearrangement joins TRBV9 to TRBJ2-3; 12 positions match TRBD2. The germline CDR1 and CDR2 sequences are SGDLS and YYNGEE. The CDR3 is 15 residues long. V dropped 3 bases and J dropped 6; count of bases not matched to a gene: 5. The CDR3 region is CASSAGLAGLDTQYF. CDR3 sequence (DNA): TGTGCCAGCAGCGCCGGACTAGCGGGATTGGATACGCAGTATTTT.

This clone has a single count. The chain joins TRBV4-2 to TRBJ2-2, with 7 bases aligning to TRBD2. The CDR3 is 16 amino acids. Trimming at V came to 0 bases and at J to 8 bases, leaving 9 bases not matched to a gene. Germline CDR1 reads LGHNA; CDR2 reads YNFKEQ. The CDR3 loop is CASSQDTERGAGELFF. For the CDR3, the DNA is TGTGCCAGCAGCCAAGATACCGAGCGGGGAGCGGGGGAGCTGTTTTTT.

This clone was observed a single time. This rearrangement joins TRBV14 to TRBJ2-2; tentative D call: TRBD1 (6 bases). Germline values: CDR1 SGHDN, CDR2 FVKESK. Trimming removed 0 bases from V and 4 bases from J, with 18 bases in between. This CDR3 has 18 amino acids. The CDR3 here is CASSQDERTGSRTGELFF. CDR3 nucleotide sequence: TGTGCCAGCAGCCAAGATGAGCGCACAGGGAGTCGCACCGGGGAGCTGTTTTTT.

The chain recombines TRBV2 with TRBJ2-1; 11 bases line up with TRBD2. The length of the CDR3 is 13 residues. J lost 6 bases, V lost 8 bases, and 3 bases had no gene match. Germline CDR1 is SNHLY and CDR2 is FYNNEI. The CDR3 DNA sequence: TGTGCCAGCGGGACTAGCGGAGCCAATGAGCAGTTCTTC. This encodes CASGTSGANEQFF.

This chain connects TRBV4-2 to TRBJ2-3; the match to TRBD2 covers 12 bases. V lost 4 bases and J lost 1; bases outside the gene matches: 3. This CDR3 comprises 16 residues. Germline CDR1 LGHNA, CDR2 YNFKEQ. This CDR3 reads CASSRGLAGRTDTQYF. The CDR3 bases are TGTGCCAGCAGCCGAGGACTAGCGGGACGCACAGATACGCAGTATTTT.

V is TRBV18 and J is TRBJ2-2; D ambiguous. Germline assignment: CDR1 KGHSH and CDR2 LQKENI. V gave up 2 bases and J gave up 5 bases, with 6 bases separating them. This CDR3 is built from 13 residues. CDR3 residues: CASSPTGTGELFF. The CDR3, as DNA: TGTGCCAGCTCACCAACGGGTACCGGGGAGCTGTTTTTT.

The rearrangement uses TRBV27 and TRBJ2-1; possibly TRBD2 for D (6 bases). V lost 6 bases and J lost 0, with 12 bases in between. Germline lookup yields CDR1 MNHEY and CDR2 SMNVEV (reference sequence). This CDR3 contains 15 residues. CDR3 DNA sequence: TGTGCCAGCAGCTACGCGGGGAGCTCCTACAATGAGCAGTTCTTC. This encodes CASSYAGSSYNEQFF.

This chain connects TRBV2 to TRBJ2-5, with 7 positions matching TRBD2. With 6 bases clipped from V and 3 bases from J, the junction kept 7 bases outside the gene matches. Per germline, CDR1 SNHLY and CDR2 FYNNEI. There are 14 residues in the CDR3. The CDR3 region has the DNA TGTGCCAGCAGGGATTCGGCGGGAGAAGAGACCCAGTACTTC. Its protein is CASRDSAGEETQYF.

This sequence joins TRBV10-1 and TRBJ2-2; weak D call: TRBD2 (6 bases). CDR3 length: 14 residues. V was trimmed by 2 bases and J by 6 bases, leaving 10 bases between them. CDR1 and CDR2 from the germline V gene are WNHNN and SYGVQD (reference sequence). CDR3 coding DNA: TGCGCCAGCAGTGAGGTCGGGGGTCCCGGGGAGCTGTTTTTT. Protein: CASSEVGGPGELFF.

This chain links TRBV5-1 with TRBJ2-7; 8 bases match TRBD1. The germline CDR1 and CDR2 sequences are SGHRS and YFSETQ. V was pared by 5 bases and J by 6 bases, with 10 bases of the junction left unmatched. This CDR3 is built from 14 residues. CDR3 region: CASRTRDRQAEQYF. The DNA of the CDR3 is TGCGCCAGCAGAACCCGGGACAGGCAGGCCGAGCAGTACTTC.

This chain connects TRBV18 to TRBJ2-7; 9 nucleotides align to TRBD2. The CDR3 has 15 amino acids. Germline-derived CDR1 and CDR2 are KGHSH and LQKENI. With 6 bases clipped from V and 2 bases from J, the junction kept 8 bases outside the gene matches. The CDR3 DNA sequence: TGTGCCAGCTCCCAGACTAGCGGAGTGGCCTACGAGCAGTACTTC. Its translation is CASSQTSGVAYEQYF.

This chain links TRBV5-1 with TRBJ2-5; 7 positions agree with TRBD2. The CDR3 sequence is 15 residues long. The junction had 7 bases not matched to a gene; V was cut back by 1 base and J by 4 bases. Germline assignment: CDR1 SGHRS and CDR2 YFSETQ. CDR3 bases: TGCGCCAGCAGCTTGACTCCGGGAGGAATAGAGACCCAGTACTTC. Its translation is CASSLTPGGIETQYF.

The CDR3 DNA follows: TGTGCCAGCAGCTTGACAGGGGAAAAACTGTTTTTT. Amino acids: CASSLTGEKLFF. The chain has TRBV5-4 and TRBJ1-4; perhaps TRBD1 as D (6 bases). The CDR3 has 12 amino acids. CDR1 SGHNT and CDR2 YYREEE come from the germline V gene (reference sequence). V was trimmed by 1 base and J by 8 bases, leaving 6 bases between them.

This clone was observed a few times. The chain is built from TRBV5-4 and TRBJ2-3; D unclear. Germline V lookup: CDR1 SGHNT, CDR2 YYREEE (reference sequence). The CDR3 covers 17 residues. V was trimmed by 0 bases and J by 0 bases, leaving 14 bases between them. The CDR3 nucleotides read TGTGCCAGCAGCTTGGGACTGCGCCCGTTCAGCACAGATACGCAGTATTTT. This gives the protein CASSLGLRPFSTDTQYF. Drawing the rest from reference TRBV5-4 and TRBJ2-3, the complete variable domain is ETGVTQSPTHLIKTRGQQVTLRCSSQSGHNTVSWYQQALGQGPQFIFQYYREEENGRGNFPPRFSGLQFPNYSSELNVNALELDDSALYLCASSLGLRPFSTDTQYFGPGTRLTVL.

This chain links TRBV29-1 with TRBJ1-4; possible D gene TRBD1, 6 bases. The germline gives CDR1 SQVTM, CDR2 ANQGSEA. CDR3 length: 15 amino acids. V lost 5 bases and J 4 bases, leaving 17 bases between the germline ends. Here the CDR3 reads CSVRVMTGLNEKLFF. CDR3 nucleotide sequence: TGCAGCGTTAGGGTAATGACAGGCCTTAATGAAAAACTGTTTTTT.

The chain joins TRBV5-1 to TRBJ1-2; D not resolved. The CDR3 spans 16 residues. Per germline, CDR1 SGHRS and CDR2 YFSETQ. The germline V and J ends were trimmed by 4 bases and 1 base, with 17 bases remaining between them. The CDR3 region has the DNA TGCGCCAGCAGCCTGTACGAGGGAAGGGTTAACTATGGCTACACCTTC. Amino acids: CASSLYEGRVNYGYTF.

V usage is TRBV4-2 and J usage is TRBJ1-1, with D unresolved. With 1 base removed from V and 1 base from J, the gap between germline ends came to 10 bases. The CDR3 covers 15 residues. Germline loops: CDR1 LGHNA, CDR2 YNFKEQ. The CDR3 region is CASSQARRGNTEAFF. The DNA of the CDR3 is TGTGCCAGCAGCCAAGCAAGAAGAGGGAACACTGAAGCTTTCTTT.

The chain uses TRBV5-4 and TRBJ2-7; tentatively, D is TRBD2 (6 bases). The CDR3 totals 13 residues. Per germline, CDR1 SGHNT and CDR2 YYREEE (reference sequence). Trimming removed 0 bases from V and 3 bases from J, with 7 bases in between. The CDR3 DNA is TGTGCCAGCAGCTTGGACGGGGGCTACGAGCAGTACTTC. Translated: CASSLDGGYEQYF.

The CDR3 loop reads CASSTRQGDSTEAFF. CDR3 nucleotides: TGTGCCAGTAGTACCCGACAGGGCGATTCCACTGAAGCTTTCTTT. The chain combines TRBV19 with TRBJ1-1; 7 bases match TRBD1. The CDR3 is 15 residues long. Germline V gene data show CDR1 as LNHDA and CDR2 as SQIVND (reference sequence). J lost 4 bases, V lost 4 bases, and 9 bases had no gene match.

V usage is TRBV7-9 and J usage is TRBJ2-7, with 11 bases that match TRBD2. In germline, CDR1 is SEHNR, CDR2 FQNEAQ (reference sequence). CDR3 size: 14 residues. Trimming took 6 bases from V and 5 from J; bases not matched to a gene: 6. The CDR3: CASSLAGGMDEQYF. CDR3 bases: TGTGCCAGCAGTCTAGCGGGAGGCATGGACGAGCAGTACTTC.

This chain links TRBV9 with TRBJ2-7; 7 bases map to TRBD2. With 3 bases clipped from V and 1 base from J, the junction kept 1 base outside the gene matches. This CDR3 region has 13 residues. Germline values: CDR1 SGDLS, CDR2 YYNGEE. Written as DNA, the CDR3 is TGTGCCAGCAGCGGGGGGGGATCCTACGAGCAGTACTTC. Amino acids: CASSGGGSYEQYF.

The rearrangement uses TRBV11-3 and TRBJ2-5, with TRBD1 identical over 8 bases. V shed 0 bases and J 5 bases; nucleotides not matched to a gene: 5. CDR1 and CDR2 (germline): SGHNT, YENEEA. The CDR3 loop spans 15 amino acids. CDR3 bases: TGTGCCAGCAGCTTAGAGACAGGGGATTGGGAGACCCAGTACTTC. This translates into CASSLETGDWETQYF.

This clone was counted a single time. This rearrangement joins TRBV2 to TRBJ2-2; 10 positions agree with TRBD2. Germline V lookup: CDR1 SNHLY, CDR2 FYNNEI. After removal of 3 bases from V and 5 bases from J, the junction contained 15 bases not matched to a gene. The CDR3 is 19 residues long. CDR3 DNA sequence: TGTGCCAGCAGTGATCATCCCGAAGTCCCTAGCGGGGGAACCGGGGAGCTGTTTTTT. Protein: CASSDHPEVPSGGTGELFF.

The chain has TRBV7-9 and TRBJ1-2, with D tentatively TRBD1 (5 bases). CDR3 length: 14 residues. The V gene's germline CDR1 is SEHNR and CDR2 FQNEAQ (reference sequence). V was trimmed by 0 bases and J by 6 bases, leaving 11 bases between them. In DNA form, the CDR3 reads TGTGCCAGCAGCTTAGCGGGCAGGGTCGATGGCTACACCTTC. This sequence encodes CASSLAGRVDGYTF.

For the CDR3, the DNA is TGCGCCAGCAGCCGAACAGGGGGAGACACCGGGGAGCTGTTTTTT. Its protein is CASSRTGGDTGELFF. This sequence joins TRBV4-1 and TRBJ2-2; 8 bases align to TRBD1. V lost 4 bases, J lost 3 bases, and 4 bases stayed unmatched. Looked up from germline, CDR1 is MGHRA and CDR2 is YSYEKL. The length of the CDR3 is 15 residues.